The rows below give T cell receptor beta chains drawn from one sample of a study of cytomegalovirus exposure and HLA in healthy donors. This table comes from immunoSEQ multiplex PCR, and its TCRdb copy is limited to in-frame clones, with some not included. This sample has about 190,000 clones, with 75% to 80% found just once. Material: PBMCs. These receptors were obtained from a woman in her 30s in good health and CMV-seropositive. CDR3s include the opening cysteine and the closing phenylalanine or tryptophan. Each record gives: CDR3 DNA, CDR3 protein, clone size, J gene, V gene, D gene. D genes are given only for firm matches. Clone sizes are given selectively: once, few, many, or a class where the clone is expanded.

CDR3nt: TGCGCCAGCACCTCTAGCGGGGTTTACAATGAGCAGTTCTTC; CDR3aa: CASTSSGVYNEQFF; abundance: -; j_gene: TRBJ2-1; v_gene: TRBV5-1; d_gene: TRBD2
CDR3nt: TGTGCCAGCAGCGTAGCAGCGGGAGTTTACAATGAGCAGTTCTTC; CDR3aa: CASSVAAGVYNEQFF; abundance: -; j_gene: TRBJ2-1; v_gene: TRBV9; d_gene: TRBD2
CDR3nt: TGTGCCAGCAGCTTGGCAGGGTTGGGGGGTCAGCCCCAGCATTTT; CDR3aa: CASSLAGLGGQPQHF; abundance: -; j_gene: TRBJ1-5; v_gene: TRBV7-2; d_gene: -
CDR3nt: TGTGCCAGCAGCTTAGCGCGCCTGAACACTGAAGCTTTCTTT; CDR3aa: CASSLARLNTEAFF; abundance: few; j_gene: TRBJ1-1; v_gene: TRBV7-9; d_gene: -
CDR3nt: TGTGCCAGCAGCTACATGGGGGCCTTGAACACTGAAGCTTTCTTT; CDR3aa: CASSYMGALNTEAFF; abundance: -; j_gene: TRBJ1-1; v_gene: TRBV6-5; d_gene: -
CDR3nt: TGTGCCAGCAGTGAATCAGGGATCTACAATCAGCCCCAGCATTTT; CDR3aa: CASSESGIYNQPQHF; abundance: -; j_gene: TRBJ1-5; v_gene: TRBV6-4; d_gene: -
CDR3nt: TGTGCCAGCAGCTTATTACAGCCGTTTTATAGCAATCAGCCCCAGCATTTT; CDR3aa: CASSLLQPFYSNQPQHF; abundance: -; j_gene: TRBJ1-5; v_gene: TRBV7-2; d_gene: -
CDR3nt: TGTGCCAGCAGCCCCCGACAGGTCTACAATGAGCAGTTCTTC; CDR3aa: CASSPRQVYNEQFF; abundance: -; j_gene: TRBJ2-1; v_gene: TRBV9; d_gene: -
CDR3nt: TGTGCCAGCTCGGCTACTAGCGGGAGTCGGAATGAGCAGTTCTTC; CDR3aa: CASSATSGSRNEQFF; abundance: -; j_gene: TRBJ2-1; v_gene: TRBV18; d_gene: TRBD2
CDR3nt: TGTGCCAGCAGCTTAGCAGGCGGGAGTAATGGAGATACGCAGTATTTT; CDR3aa: CASSLAGGSNGDTQYF; abundance: -; j_gene: TRBJ2-3; v_gene: TRBV7-6; d_gene: TRBD2
CDR3nt: TGCAGCAGTAGGGCGGGGGATGGCTACACCTTC; CDR3aa: CSSRAGDGYTF; abundance: -; j_gene: TRBJ1-2; v_gene: TRBV20-1; d_gene: -
CDR3nt: TGCGCCAGCAGCTTGGAGGGGACTAGCCTCAATGAGCAGTTCTTC; CDR3aa: CASSLEGTSLNEQFF; abundance: -; j_gene: TRBJ2-1; v_gene: TRBV5-1; d_gene: TRBD2
CDR3nt: TGTGCCAGCACTCAAAGTTTTCGGGGGAGCTCCTACAATGAGCAGTTCTTC; CDR3aa: CASTQSFRGSSYNEQFF; abundance: -; j_gene: TRBJ2-1; v_gene: TRBV28; d_gene: -
CDR3nt: TGCAGCGTTAAACTGAGTGCGGAGACCCAGTACTTC; CDR3aa: CSVKLSAETQYF; abundance: -; j_gene: TRBJ2-5; v_gene: TRBV29-1; d_gene: -
CDR3nt: TGTGCCAGCACCACCGGGACTAGCAGTAATGAGCAGTTCTTC; CDR3aa: CASTTGTSSNEQFF; abundance: -; j_gene: TRBJ2-1; v_gene: TRBV6-5; d_gene: TRBD2
CDR3nt: TGTGCCAGCCTGGTGGGGAGCCTGGGCGGCTACACCTTC; CDR3aa: CASLVGSLGGYTF; abundance: -; j_gene: TRBJ1-2; v_gene: TRBV2; d_gene: -
CDR3nt: TGTGCCAGCAGCCCGGGGGGGCAGGGTGGTCAGCCCCAGCATTTT; CDR3aa: CASSPGGQGGQPQHF; abundance: -; j_gene: TRBJ1-5; v_gene: TRBV5-6; d_gene: -
CDR3nt: TGCGCCAGCAGCCAAGGTTTATATGGCAATGAAAAACTGTTTTTT; CDR3aa: CASSQGLYGNEKLFF; abundance: -; j_gene: TRBJ1-4; v_gene: TRBV4-3; d_gene: -
CDR3nt: TGTGCCAGCAGCCCGACTACGCGGCAGTTCTTC; CDR3aa: CASSPTTRQFF; abundance: -; j_gene: TRBJ2-1; v_gene: TRBV7-9; d_gene: -
CDR3nt: TGTGCCAGCAGCCAATCCCTCGGAGGCGACACTGAAGCTTTCTTT; CDR3aa: CASSQSLGGDTEAFF; abundance: -; j_gene: TRBJ1-1; v_gene: TRBV4-2; d_gene: -
CDR3nt: TGTGCCAGCAGTGAGAAGGACATCGCCCGCAATCAGCCCCAGCATTTT; CDR3aa: CASSEKDIARNQPQHF; abundance: few; j_gene: TRBJ1-5; v_gene: TRBV6-1; d_gene: -
CDR3nt: TGCGCCAGCAGCTCTGGGGCTTCCTCTGGAAACACCATATATTTT; CDR3aa: CASSSGASSGNTIYF; abundance: -; j_gene: TRBJ1-3; v_gene: TRBV5-1; d_gene: -
CDR3nt: TGTGCCAGCAGTCCGGACAGCCTACGGACCCAGTACTTC; CDR3aa: CASSPDSLRTQYF; abundance: once; j_gene: TRBJ2-5; v_gene: TRBV6-1; d_gene: -
CDR3nt: TGTGCCAGCAGCGTAGGGGCAGCAACTAATGAAAAACTGTTTTTT; CDR3aa: CASSVGAATNEKLFF; abundance: few; j_gene: TRBJ1-4; v_gene: TRBV9; d_gene: -
CDR3nt: TGCGCCAGCAGAGTCGGGGGAACTAATGAAAAACTGTTTTTT; CDR3aa: CASRVGGTNEKLFF; abundance: -; j_gene: TRBJ1-4; v_gene: TRBV5-1; d_gene: -
CDR3nt: TGTGCCAGCAGCCACGATGGACTGGCCTACGAGCAGTACTTC; CDR3aa: CASSHDGLAYEQYF; abundance: -; j_gene: TRBJ2-7; v_gene: TRBV4-2; d_gene: -
CDR3nt: TGTGCCAGCAGCGCGGAAGGGTCCGGAGGAGAGACCCAGTACTTC; CDR3aa: CASSAEGSGGETQYF; abundance: -; j_gene: TRBJ2-5; v_gene: TRBV9; d_gene: -
CDR3nt: TGTGCCAGCAGCGTAGGGACTAGCGGGAGGACTATAAACGACTACAATGAGCAGTTCTTC; CDR3aa: CASSVGTSGRTINDYNEQFF; abundance: -; j_gene: TRBJ2-1; v_gene: TRBV9; d_gene: TRBD2
CDR3nt: TGTGCCAGTATCCGACAGGGTTCCGGTGGCTACACCTTC; CDR3aa: CASIRQGSGGYTF; abundance: -; j_gene: TRBJ1-2; v_gene: TRBV19; d_gene: TRBD1
CDR3nt: TGCGCCAGCAGCGGTCAGGGGGGAAATTCACCCCTCCACTTT; CDR3aa: CASSGQGGNSPLHF; abundance: -; j_gene: TRBJ1-6; v_gene: TRBV5-1; d_gene: TRBD1
CDR3nt: TGTGCCTGGGGTATAGGGACAGGGATTCGGCCCCAGCATTTT; CDR3aa: CAWGIGTGIRPQHF; abundance: -; j_gene: TRBJ1-5; v_gene: TRBV30; d_gene: TRBD1
CDR3nt: TGCGCCAGCAGCCAAGCTTGGGCCCGCACTGAAGCTTTCTTT; CDR3aa: CASSQAWARTEAFF; abundance: -; j_gene: TRBJ1-1; v_gene: TRBV4-3; d_gene: -
CDR3nt: TGTGCCAGTACCTTCCGCCAGGGTGGGGGGGCAAACAATGAGCAGTTCTTC; CDR3aa: CASTFRQGGGANNEQFF; abundance: few; j_gene: TRBJ2-1; v_gene: TRBV19; d_gene: -
CDR3nt: TGCGCCAGCAGCCTAAAGTATGCGGGAGGGCCGCCCGAAGATACGCAGTATTTT; CDR3aa: CASSLKYAGGPPEDTQYF; abundance: -; j_gene: TRBJ2-3; v_gene: TRBV4-3; d_gene: TRBD2
CDR3nt: TGTGCCAGCATCCATTCAGGCAGTTTAAACACTGAAGCTTTCTTT; CDR3aa: CASIHSGSLNTEAFF; abundance: -; j_gene: TRBJ1-1; v_gene: TRBV6-6; d_gene: -
CDR3nt: TGTGCCAGCAGCCTGTGGGAGGGTGTGTACACTGAAGCTTTCTTT; CDR3aa: CASSLWEGVYTEAFF; abundance: -; j_gene: TRBJ1-1; v_gene: TRBV28; d_gene: -
CDR3nt: TGTGCCAGCAGTTACTCGAGGCCAGGGGGGACCTACGAGCAGTACTTC; CDR3aa: CASSYSRPGGTYEQYF; abundance: few; j_gene: TRBJ2-7; v_gene: TRBV6-5; d_gene: -
CDR3nt: TGTGCCAGCAGTTTTCCGGGAGAGAGGGGCGGTAACACCATATATTTT; CDR3aa: CASSFPGERGGNTIYF; abundance: -; j_gene: TRBJ1-3; v_gene: TRBV6-6; d_gene: -
CDR3nt: TGCAGCGCCGCGGGCCGGGAAGGGGGTGAGCAGTTCTTC; CDR3aa: CSAAGREGGEQFF; abundance: -; j_gene: TRBJ2-1; v_gene: TRBV29-1; d_gene: -
CDR3nt: TGCAGCGCGCACAATAGCGGGAGTGGGACCGGGGAGCTGTTTTTT; CDR3aa: CSAHNSGSGTGELFF; abundance: -; j_gene: TRBJ2-2; v_gene: TRBV29-1; d_gene: TRBD2
CDR3nt: TGTGCCAGCAGCTTATGGGGGCTCGGCAATCAGCCCCAGCATTTT; CDR3aa: CASSLWGLGNQPQHF; abundance: -; j_gene: TRBJ1-5; v_gene: TRBV7-2; d_gene: -
CDR3nt: TGTGCCAGCAGCCGGGACAGGGGAGTGCGGGAGACCCAGTACTTC; CDR3aa: CASSRDRGVRETQYF; abundance: -; j_gene: TRBJ2-5; v_gene: TRBV11-3; d_gene: TRBD1
CDR3nt: TGTGCCAGCAGCTTGTTCGGCAGGTGGGGAAACACCATATATTTT; CDR3aa: CASSLFGRWGNTIYF; abundance: -; j_gene: TRBJ1-3; v_gene: TRBV5-6; d_gene: -
CDR3nt: TGTGCCAGCAGGTTGAATTCTATGAACACTGAAGCTTTCTTT; CDR3aa: CASRLNSMNTEAFF; abundance: few; j_gene: TRBJ1-1; v_gene: TRBV5-4; d_gene: -
CDR3nt: TGCGCCAGCAGCCGTGGACAGGGACTAATTTACGAGCAGTACTTC; CDR3aa: CASSRGQGLIYEQYF; abundance: -; j_gene: TRBJ2-7; v_gene: TRBV5-1; d_gene: -
CDR3nt: TGTGCCAGCAGCGGACGGAATACAGGGGCTGGCACTGAAGCTTTCTTT; CDR3aa: CASSGRNTGAGTEAFF; abundance: -; j_gene: TRBJ1-1; v_gene: TRBV2; d_gene: TRBD1
CDR3nt: TGTGCCAGCAGTCGAAGTCAGGGGGCAGGGGAGACCCAGTACTTC; CDR3aa: CASSRSQGAGETQYF; abundance: once; j_gene: TRBJ2-5; v_gene: TRBV28; d_gene: TRBD1
CDR3nt: TGTGCCAGCAGTCCAGGGGTTCCCTACGAGCAGTACTTC; CDR3aa: CASSPGVPYEQYF; abundance: -; j_gene: TRBJ2-7; v_gene: TRBV27; d_gene: -
CDR3nt: TGTGCCAGCAGCCAACCCAGGGGGTCCACAGATACGCAGTATTTT; CDR3aa: CASSQPRGSTDTQYF; abundance: -; j_gene: TRBJ2-3; v_gene: TRBV4-2; d_gene: TRBD1
CDR3nt: TGTGCCAGCAGCCCGGGTCCCGGCGGAAATGAGCAGTTCTTC; CDR3aa: CASSPGPGGNEQFF; abundance: -; j_gene: TRBJ2-1; v_gene: TRBV7-7; d_gene: -